One sample yielded the 7 T cell receptor beta chains listed below, sequenced in a study of beta chain features in type 1 diabetes. These TCRs' antigens remain unknown. The sequenced template was cDNA made from the entire isolated RNA. TCRdb keeps only in-frame clones here, not all; method: immunoSEQ multiplex PCR. The table has 300,000 to 450,000 clones, around 12% seen once. General observations from the study: In every one of the four CD4+ subsets, TCRB CDR3s were moderately but significantly shorter in Type 1 diabetes patients.

Sequencing was carried out using naive CD4+ T cells from blood. Receptors were obtained from a woman aged 18-29 years with type 1 diabetes.

This clone has a single count. The V gene is TRBV7-9, the J gene TRBJ1-5; 7 bases align to TRBD1. CDR3 size: 14 residues. V lost 9 bases to trimming and J lost 6 bases; unmatched junction nucleotides: 11. The V gene's germline CDR1 is SEHNR and CDR2 FQNEAQ (reference sequence). CDR3 loop: CASSEGARGQPQHF. CDR3 coding DNA: TGTGCCAGTTCGGAGGGGGCGCGGGGTCAGCCCCAGCATTTT.

This CDR3 is CASTLGGYSNQPQHF. The CDR3 region has the DNA TGTGCCAGCACCCTGGGAGGCTATAGCAATCAGCCCCAGCATTTT. V usage is TRBV5-6 and J usage is TRBJ1-5; D not resolved. The germline V and J ends were trimmed by 6 bases and 0 bases, with 13 bases remaining between them. Germline CDR1 reads SGHDT; CDR2 reads YYEEEE. The CDR3 length is 15 residues.

The rearrangement links TRBV30 to TRBJ2-2; 9 positions agree with TRBD2. The CDR3 contains 16 residues. The trim removed 5 bases at V and 0 bases at J, leaving 7 bases unmatched. Germline CDR1 and CDR2: GTSNPN and SVGIG (reference sequence). CDR3 coding DNA: TGTGCCTGGGTGCCGGTAGCGGGAGCGAACACCGGGGAGCTGTTTTTT. Amino acids: CAWVPVAGANTGELFF.

The chain has TRBV18 and TRBJ1-5; D is possibly TRBD1 (5 bases). The CDR3 sequence is 14 residues long. Between the trimmed V and J ends, which lost 3 bases and 8 bases, there was a span of 14 bases. Germline CDR1 KGHSH, CDR2 LQKENI. The CDR3 reads CASSPSEGREPQHF. The CDR3 region has the DNA TGTGCCAGCTCACCCTCGGAGGGACGTGAGCCCCAGCATTTT.

The sample holds a few counts of this clone. V and J are TRBV6-5 and TRBJ2-3; D gene ambiguous. This CDR3 is built from 11 residues. Trimming stripped 6 bases from V and 5 bases from J, with 6 bases between. The germline V gene encodes CDR1 MNHEY and CDR2 SVGAGI. This CDR3 is CASSQKDTQYF. For the CDR3, the DNA is TGTGCCAGCAGCCAGAAAGATACGCAGTATTTT.

This clone showed up just a few times. The chain couples TRBV5-1 to TRBJ1-1; 7 bases agree with TRBD1. Germline V gene lookup returns CDR1 SGHRS and CDR2 YFSETQ. J was trimmed by 2 bases and V by 4 bases; bases with no gene match: 8. The CDR3 runs 15 residues. This CDR3 is CASSLFDRDNTEAFF. The DNA of the CDR3 is TGCGCCAGCAGCCTATTCGACAGGGACAACACTGAAGCTTTCTTT.

The J gene is TRBJ2-3, the V gene TRBV28; 8 bases fit TRBD1. Germline V gene data show CDR1 as MDHEN and CDR2 as SYDVKM. Trimming took 2 bases from V and 6 from J; bases not matched to a gene: 7. The CDR3 sequence is 15 residues long. In nucleotides, the CDR3 is TGTGCCAGCAGTTTACTCGGACAGGGAAAGGATACGCAGTATTTT. It codes for CASSLLGQGKDTQYF.